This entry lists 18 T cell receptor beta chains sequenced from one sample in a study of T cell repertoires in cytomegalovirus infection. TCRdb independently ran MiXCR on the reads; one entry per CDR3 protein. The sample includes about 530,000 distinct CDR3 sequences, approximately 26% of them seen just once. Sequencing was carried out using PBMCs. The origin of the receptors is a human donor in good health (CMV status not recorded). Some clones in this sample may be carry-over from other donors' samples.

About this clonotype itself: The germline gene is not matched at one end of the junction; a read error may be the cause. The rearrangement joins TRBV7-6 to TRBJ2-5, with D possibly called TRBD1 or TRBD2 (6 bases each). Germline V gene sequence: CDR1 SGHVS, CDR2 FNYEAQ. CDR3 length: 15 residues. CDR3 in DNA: TGTGCCAGCAGCTTAAGCGTCGGGGGCCAAGAGACCCGGTACTTC. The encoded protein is CASSLSVGGQETRYF.

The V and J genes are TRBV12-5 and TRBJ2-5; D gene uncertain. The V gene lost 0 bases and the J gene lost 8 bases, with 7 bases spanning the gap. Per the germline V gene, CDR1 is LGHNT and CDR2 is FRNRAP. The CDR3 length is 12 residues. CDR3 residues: CASGLVRNTQYF. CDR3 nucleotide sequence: TGTGCTAGTGGTTTGGTAAGAAATACCCAGTACTTC.

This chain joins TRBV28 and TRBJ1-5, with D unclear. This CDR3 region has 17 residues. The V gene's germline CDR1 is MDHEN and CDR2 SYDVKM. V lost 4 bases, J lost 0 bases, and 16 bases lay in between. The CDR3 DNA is TGTGCCAGCAGTTCCACCACTCCCAAAGATAGCAATCAGCCCCAGCATTTT. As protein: CASSSTTPKDSNQPQHF.

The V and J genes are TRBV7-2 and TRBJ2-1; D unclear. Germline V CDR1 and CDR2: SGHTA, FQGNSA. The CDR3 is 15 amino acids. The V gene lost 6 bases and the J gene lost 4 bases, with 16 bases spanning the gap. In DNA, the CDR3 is TGTGCCAGCAGGTCCTCCGGAACCATTTACAATGAGCAGTTCTTC. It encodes CASRSSGTIYNEQFF.

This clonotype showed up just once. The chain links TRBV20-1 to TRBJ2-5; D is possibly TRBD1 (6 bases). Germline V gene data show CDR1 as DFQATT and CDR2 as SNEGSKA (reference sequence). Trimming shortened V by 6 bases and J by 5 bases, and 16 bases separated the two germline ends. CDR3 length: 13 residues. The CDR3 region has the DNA TGCAGTGCGGGGGCCCGGGGTAGGGAGACCCAGTACTTC. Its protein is CSAGARGRETQYF.

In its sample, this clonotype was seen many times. CDR3 loop: CASSLASGGAYNEQFF. The CDR3 nucleotides are TGTGCCAGCAGCTTGGCTAGCGGGGGGGCCTACAATGAGCAGTTCTTC. This chain connects TRBV7-2 to TRBJ2-1, with 12 nucleotides matching TRBD2. The CDR3 is made up of 16 amino acids. Germline V gene lookup returns CDR1 SGHTA and CDR2 FQGNSA. V lost 3 bases and J lost 2; bases outside the gene matches: 2.

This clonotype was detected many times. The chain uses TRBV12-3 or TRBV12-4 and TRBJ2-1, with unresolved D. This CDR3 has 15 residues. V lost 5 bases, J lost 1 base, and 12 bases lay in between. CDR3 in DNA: TGTGCCAGCAGTATGGCAAGGCAGTCCTACAATGAGCAGTTCTTC. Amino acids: CASSMARQSYNEQFF.

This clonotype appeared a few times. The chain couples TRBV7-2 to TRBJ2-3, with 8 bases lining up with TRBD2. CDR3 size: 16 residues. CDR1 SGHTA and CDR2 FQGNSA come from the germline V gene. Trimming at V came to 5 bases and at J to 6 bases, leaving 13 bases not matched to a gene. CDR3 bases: TGTGCCAGCAGCCCCTCTGGCAGCGGGGGCCTGGATACGCAGTATTTT. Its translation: CASSPSGSGGLDTQYF.

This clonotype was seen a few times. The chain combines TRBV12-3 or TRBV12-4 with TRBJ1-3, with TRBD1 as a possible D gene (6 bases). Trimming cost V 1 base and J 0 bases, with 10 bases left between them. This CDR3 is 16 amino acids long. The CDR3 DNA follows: TGTGCCAGCAGTTTAGGGGGGGCCCTCTCTGGAAACACCATATATTTT. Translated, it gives CASSLGGALSGNTIYF.

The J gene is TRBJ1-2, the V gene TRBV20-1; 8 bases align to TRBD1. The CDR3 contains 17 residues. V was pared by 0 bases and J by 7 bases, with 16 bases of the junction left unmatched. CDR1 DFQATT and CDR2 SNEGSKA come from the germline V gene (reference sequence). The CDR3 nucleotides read TGCAGTGCTAGAGATAGTTCAGGGGGCCTACTAACTATTGGCTACACCTTC. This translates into CSARDSSGGLLTIGYTF.

The CDR3 loop is CASSRPRGGPNTEAFF. The CDR3 DNA is TGTGCCAGCAGCCGCCCGAGGGGGGGGCCGAACACTGAAGCTTTCTTT. This chain joins TRBV7-9 and TRBJ1-1; D may be TRBD1 (6 bases). This CDR3 has 16 residues. Trimming shortened V by 5 bases and J by 1 base, and 17 bases separated the two germline ends. Germline-derived CDR1 and CDR2 are SEHNR and FQNEAQ (reference sequence).

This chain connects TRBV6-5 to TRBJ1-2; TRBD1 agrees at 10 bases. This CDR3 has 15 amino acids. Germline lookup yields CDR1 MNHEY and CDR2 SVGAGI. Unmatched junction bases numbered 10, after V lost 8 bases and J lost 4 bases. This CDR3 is CASSETGGTPYGYTF. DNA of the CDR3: TGTGCCAGCTCTGAGACAGGGGGCACTCCCTATGGCTACACCTTC.

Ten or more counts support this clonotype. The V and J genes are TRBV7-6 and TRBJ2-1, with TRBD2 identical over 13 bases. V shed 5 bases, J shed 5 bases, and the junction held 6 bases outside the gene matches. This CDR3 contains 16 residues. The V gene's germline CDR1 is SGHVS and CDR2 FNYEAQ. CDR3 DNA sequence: TGTGCCAGCAGCCCGGGACTAGCGGGGTTGGACAATGAGCAGTTCTTC. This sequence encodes CASSPGLAGLDNEQFF.

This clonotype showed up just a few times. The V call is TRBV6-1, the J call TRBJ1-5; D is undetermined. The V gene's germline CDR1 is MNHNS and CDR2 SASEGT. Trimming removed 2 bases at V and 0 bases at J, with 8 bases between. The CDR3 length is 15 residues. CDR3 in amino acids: CASSESSYSNQPQHF. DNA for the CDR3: TGTGCCAGCAGTGAATCCAGTTATAGCAATCAGCCCCAGCATTTT.

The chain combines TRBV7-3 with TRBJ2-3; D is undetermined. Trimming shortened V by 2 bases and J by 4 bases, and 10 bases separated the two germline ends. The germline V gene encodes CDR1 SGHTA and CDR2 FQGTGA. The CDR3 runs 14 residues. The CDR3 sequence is CASSLYGLPDTQYF. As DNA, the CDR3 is TGTGCCAGCAGCTTATACGGGTTGCCAGATACGCAGTATTTT. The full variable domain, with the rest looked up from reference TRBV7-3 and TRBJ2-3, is GAGVSQTPSNKVTEKGKYVELRCDPISGHTALYWYRQSLGQGPEFLIYFQGTGAADDSGLPNDRFFAVRPEGSVSTLKIQRTERGDSAVYLCASSLYGLPDTQYFGPGTRLTVL.

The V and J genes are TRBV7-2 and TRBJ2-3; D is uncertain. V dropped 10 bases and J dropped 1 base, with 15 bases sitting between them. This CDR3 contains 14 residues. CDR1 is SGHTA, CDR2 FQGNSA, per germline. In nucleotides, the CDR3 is TGTGCCACCGCACTGGGATGGGGCACAGATACGCAGTATTTT. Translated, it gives CATALGWGTDTQYF.

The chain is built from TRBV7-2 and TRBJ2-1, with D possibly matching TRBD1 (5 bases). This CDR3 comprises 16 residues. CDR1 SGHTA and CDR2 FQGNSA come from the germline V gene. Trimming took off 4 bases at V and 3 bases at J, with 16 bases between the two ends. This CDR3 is CASSSTGTTIYNEQFF. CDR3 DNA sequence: TGTGCCAGCAGCTCCACAGGTACCACCATCTACAATGAGCAGTTCTTC. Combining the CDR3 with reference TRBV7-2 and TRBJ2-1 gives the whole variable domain GAGVSQSPSNKVTEKGKDVELRCDPISGHTALYWYRQSLGQGLEFLIYFQGNSAPDKSGLPSDRFSAERTGGSVSTLTIQRTQQEDSAVYLCASSSTGTTIYNEQFFGPGTRLTVL.

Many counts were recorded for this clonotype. Written as DNA, the CDR3 is TGTGCCAGCAGCTCCGGACGGGACACCCAAGAGACCCAGTACTTC. This gives the protein CASSSGRDTQETQYF. The rearrangement joins TRBV7-8 to TRBJ2-5; tentative D call: TRBD1 (6 bases). CDR1 and CDR2 (germline): SGHVS, FQNEAQ. Trimming pared 4 bases from V and 1 base from J, leaving 13 bases between. This CDR3 region has 15 residues. The full variable domain, with the rest looked up from reference TRBV7-8 and TRBJ2-5, is GAGVSQSPRYKVAKRGQDVALRCDPISGHVSLFWYQQALGQGPEFLTYFQNEAQLDKSGLPSDRFFAERPEGSVSTLKIQRTQQEDSAVYLCASSSGRDTQETQYFGPGTRLLVL.